This TCR beta chain was captured in a study of molecular identifiers for immune sequencing clone quantification (dated by TCRdb to the late 2010s). About the full investigation: For a replicate experiment, RNA from around 20,000 or 99,000 naive CD8 T cells was divided into five aliquots, and four of the five aliquots were sequenced. This methods study benchmarked molecular-identifier clustering-based TCR repertoire sequencing (MIDCIRS) and TCR RNA copy counting, using CD8 T cells to do so. Overall results and qualifications from the work: When barcode sub-clustering was left out, chimeric consensus sequences inflated TCR diversity, with chimeras reaching as high as 47%. Naive libraries contained spiked-in Jurkat TCR RNA (10 copies' worth), which is not part of the donor repertoire. A single cell's worth of spiked-in Jurkat TCR RNA was reported detectable even among 850,000 to 1,000,000 naive CD8 T cells. Highly expanded clone sizes could be underestimated if identical TCR molecules share a barcode. Around 2.8 recovered TCR RNA copies per cell were obtained by modeling, versus about 9 by digital PCR, implying a capture efficiency of approximately 27%. In CMV-specific effector cells, clones with more than 20 RNA copies accounted for over 97% of molecules, whereas in naive cells such clones accounted for under 1%.

Libraries of naive CD8 T cells were built from approximately 20,000 to 1,000,000 sorted cells, with 10%, 30% or 50% of the purified RNA used. Naive CD8 T cells were FACS-sorted as CD8+CD4-CCR7+CD45RA+ on a BD FACSAria II into RLT Plus buffer. Detection sensitivity was tested by spiking Jurkat RNA equal to 9 to 10 TCR copies' worth into samples containing about 17,000-1,000,000 naive CD8 T cells. Enrichment of CD8 T cells was done with RosetteSep CD8+ T Cell Enrichment Cocktail plus Ficoll-Paque, and ACK red cell lysis came afterward. A note on this clonotype: Its antigen specificity is not known. One base away there is no much larger clone; base qualities are not given.

Receptor amplification or capture employed PCR. The reads were generated on a NextSeq 500. Preparation of bulk TCR libraries followed a previously described approach, with the TCR primers listed in Table S5. The Qiagen AllPrep DNA/RNA kit was used to purify total RNA. Before any analysis, reads coming from multiple sequencing runs of the same library were combined into one pool. Per the authors' processing: Reads were retained only if the reads had an exact TCR constant sequence, and the retained reads were trimmed to 150 nt and grouped according to their 12-nt molecular barcodes. Reads inside each barcode group were sub-clustered using a 15% Levenshtein threshold, and a quality-weighted consensus sequence was constructed for each RNA molecule. Non-functional sequences were removed, as were lower-count sequences one edit away from another. On the basis of fitting two negative binomial distributions, barcode sub-clusters with fewer than 20% of the maximum read count were discarded. The public reads were reanalyzed by TCRdb: fastp trimming at Q25, MiXCR alignment, in-frame beta chains only. Under each unique CDR3 protein, matching rows form one entry showing the most common genes and DNA. The authors' filters were not applied to this entry. The sample yields under 600,000 distinct CDR3 sequences; around 23% were counted once. Under 0.85% of the sample is in the top ten clones.

The germline V gene supplies CDR1 SGHAT and CDR2 FQNNGV. Unmatched junction bases come to 10, with V trimmed by 4 bases and J by 1 base. There are 18 amino acids in the CDR3, from cysteine to phenylalanine inclusive. The only DNA kept is the CDR3, 54 bases in frame from the first base. This receptor was taken from a human donor in good health. Some libraries in this study had Jurkat cell RNA spiked in. The chain links TRBV11-2 with TRBJ2-1, with 10 junctional bases fitting TRBD2. Sample: naive CD8+ T cells from blood, with Jurkat cell RNA spiked in. Read against the paper, the sample's cell subset or site label means: FACS-sorted CD8+CD4-CCR7+CD45RA+ naive T cells. CDR3 loop: CASSSRQLAGPSYNEQFF. The nucleotide sequence is TGTGCCAGCAGCTCGAGACAACTAGCGGGGCCTTCCTACAATGAGCAGTTCTTC. The entire variable domain, with the stretches around the CDR3 drawn from the reference TRBV11-2 and TRBJ2-1 proteins, is EAGVAQSPRYKIIEKRQSVAFWCNPISGHATLYWYQQILGQGPKLLIQFQNNGVVDDSQLPKDRFSAERLKGVDSTLKIQPAKLEDSAVYLCASSSRQLAGPSYNEQFFGPGTRLTVL.